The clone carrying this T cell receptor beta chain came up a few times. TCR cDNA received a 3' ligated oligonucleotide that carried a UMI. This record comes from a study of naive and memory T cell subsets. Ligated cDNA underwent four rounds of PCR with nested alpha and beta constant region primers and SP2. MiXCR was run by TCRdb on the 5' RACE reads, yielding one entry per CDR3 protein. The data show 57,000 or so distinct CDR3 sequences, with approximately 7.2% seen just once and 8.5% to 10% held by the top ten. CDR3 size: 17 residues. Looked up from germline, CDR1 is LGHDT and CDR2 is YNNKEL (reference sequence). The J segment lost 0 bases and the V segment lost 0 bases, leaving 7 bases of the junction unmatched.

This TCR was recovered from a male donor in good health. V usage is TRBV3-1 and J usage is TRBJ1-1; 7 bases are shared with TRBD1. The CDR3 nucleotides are TGTGCCAGCAGCCAAGACGCGGGACAGCTCATGAACACTGAAGCTTTCTTT. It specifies CASSQDAGQLMNTEAFF.